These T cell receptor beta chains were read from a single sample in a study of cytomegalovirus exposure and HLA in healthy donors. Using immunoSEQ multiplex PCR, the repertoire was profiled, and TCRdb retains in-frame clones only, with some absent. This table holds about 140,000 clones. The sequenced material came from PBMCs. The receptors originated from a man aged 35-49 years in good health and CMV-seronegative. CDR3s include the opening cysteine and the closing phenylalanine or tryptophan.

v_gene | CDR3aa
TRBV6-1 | CASRTRMNTEAFF
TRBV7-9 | CASSLSARGKPLHF
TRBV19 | CASSINRNQPQHF
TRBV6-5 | CASSYGLLCEQYF
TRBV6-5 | CASVTGNTIYF
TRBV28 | CASSLLASGGTDTQYF
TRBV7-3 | CASSGGAGADTQYF
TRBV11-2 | CASSKPASAWTQYF
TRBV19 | CASSMLAGGKYYEQYF
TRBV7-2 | CASSSSGQVYEQYF
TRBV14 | CASSHRTGKAFF
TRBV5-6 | CASSYRQPNTEAFF
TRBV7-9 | CASSKGDRSYEQYF
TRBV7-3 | CASSLMAGGQETQYF
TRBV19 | CASSTAFSGTDTQYF
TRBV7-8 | CASSLAGGPRYF
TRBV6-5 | CASSWGQGGDTQYF
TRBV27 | CASSFLTGTYAYEQYF
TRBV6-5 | CASSYSRQGNTEAFF
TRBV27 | CASSYRGGNEQYF
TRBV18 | CASSQTGFYTEAFF
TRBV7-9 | CASSLDRGSYNEQFF
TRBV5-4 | CASSLGAPSYEQYF
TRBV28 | CASSLGQGGSYGYTF
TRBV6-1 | CASSETHPDSPLHF
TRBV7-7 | CASSPTGVNSNEQFF
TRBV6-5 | CASSQDRADQPQHF
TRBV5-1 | CASSFGQGNYEQYF
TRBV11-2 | CASGRGFTDTQYF
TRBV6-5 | CASSYEQGEAFF
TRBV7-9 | CASSLGGNRFTNYGYTF
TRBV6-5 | CASSSSGVMGYGYTF
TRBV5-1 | CASSSGTSGGRDTQYF
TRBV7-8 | CASSLQGYEQYF
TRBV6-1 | CASTGGYEQYF
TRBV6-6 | CASSRTGWDYGYTF
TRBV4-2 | CASSRGLAEETQYF
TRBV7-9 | CASSEYRENTEAFF
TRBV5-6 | CASSPDGDRSSTDTQYF
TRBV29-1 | CSARPPVAVSYNEQFF
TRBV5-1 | CASNPGLGGNGEKLFF
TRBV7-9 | CASSLGGGGADTQYF